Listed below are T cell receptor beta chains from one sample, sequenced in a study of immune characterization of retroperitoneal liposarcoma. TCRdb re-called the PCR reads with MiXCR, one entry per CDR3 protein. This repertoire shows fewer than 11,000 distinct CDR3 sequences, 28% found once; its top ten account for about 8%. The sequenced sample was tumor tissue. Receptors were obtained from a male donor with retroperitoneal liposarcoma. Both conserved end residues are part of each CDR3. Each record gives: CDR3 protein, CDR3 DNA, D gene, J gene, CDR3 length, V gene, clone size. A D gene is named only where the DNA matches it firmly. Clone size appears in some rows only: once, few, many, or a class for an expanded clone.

CASRPYQGPSYEQFF,TGTGCCAGCAGACCTTATCAGGGACCCTCCTACGAGCAGTTCTTC,NA,TRBJ2-1,15,TRBV7-8,medium-sized
CASSLAGTGRQETQYF,TGTGCCAGCAGCTTAGCCGGGACAGGGCGCCAAGAGACCCAGTACTTC,TRBD1,TRBJ2-5,16,TRBV7-9,medium-sized
CASSQQGLGQFF,TGTGCCAGCAGCCAACAGGGTCTGGGGCAGTTCTTC,NA,TRBJ2-1,12,TRBV7-6,NA
CAAGQGKGETQFF,TGCGCCGCCGGACAGGGAAAGGGAGAGACCCAGTTCTTC,TRBD1,TRBJ2-1,13,TRBV10-2,NA
CASSLEGVEQYF,TGTGCCAGCAGTTTAGAGGGGGTTGAGCAGTACTTC,NA,TRBJ2-7,12,TRBV12-3/TRBV12-4,NA
CASSSVGLAGLFYTQYF,TGTGCCAGCAGTTCCGTCGGACTAGCGGGGCTTTTCTATACGCAGTATTTT,TRBD2,TRBJ2-3,17,TRBV12-3/TRBV12-4,NA
CASSPLQRASLNEQYF,TGTGCCAGCAGCCCCCTCCAGCGGGCCTCTCTCAATGAGCAGTACTTC,NA,TRBJ2-7,16,TRBV7-3,few
CASSLEGGGYEQYF,TGCGCCAGCAGCTTGGAAGGCGGGGGCTACGAGCAGTACTTC,TRBD2,TRBJ2-7,14,TRBV5-1,few
CASSLELQETQYF,TGTGCCAGCAGCTTAGAGCTCCAAGAGACCCAGTACTTC,NA,TRBJ2-5,13,TRBV7-6,NA
CASSFQAGFDNEQYF,TGTGCCAGCAGCTTCCAGGCAGGGTTCGACAATGAGCAGTACTTC,NA,TRBJ2-7,15,TRBV7-3,many
CASSWRDRASNEQFF,TGTGCCAGCAGTTGGAGGGACAGGGCCTCAAATGAGCAGTTCTTC,TRBD1,TRBJ2-1,15,TRBV6-1,few
CASSEAPRNTIYF,TGTGCCAGCAGTGAAGCGCCAAGGAACACCATATATTTT,NA,TRBJ1-3,13,TRBV6-1,few
CASSRKTGTGIHEQFF,TGTGCCAGCAGCCGGAAAACCGGGACAGGGATCCACGAGCAGTTCTTC,TRBD1,TRBJ2-1,16,TRBV6-1,medium-sized
CASSYPPGTGGYNEQFF,TGTGCCAGCAGTTACCCTCCAGGGACAGGGGGCTACAATGAGCAGTTCTTC,TRBD1,TRBJ2-1,17,TRBV6-5,NA
CASSFPGTSGNEQYF,TGTGCCAGCAGTTTCCCCGGGACTAGCGGCAATGAGCAGTACTTC,TRBD2,TRBJ2-7,15,TRBV27,few
CASSRSTGASGSQDEQYF,TGTGCCAGCAGCCGTTCCACAGGGGCTAGCGGGTCACAAGATGAGCAGTACTTC,NA,TRBJ2-5,18,TRBV11-3,few
CASSLAGRNTEAFF,TGTGCCAGCAGTTTGGCAGGGCGGAACACTGAAGCTTTCTTT,NA,TRBJ1-1,14,TRBV27,few
CASSEEGLVHEQFF,TGTGCCAGCAGTGAAGAGGGTCTAGTCCATGAGCAGTTCTTC,NA,TRBJ2-1,14,TRBV25-1,NA
CASSEDRQGFFTETQYF,TGTGCCAGCAGTGAAGATCGACAGGGGTTTTTTACGGAGACCCAGTACTTC,TRBD1,TRBJ2-5,17,TRBV6-1,many
CASSRDEGYEQYF,TGTGCCAGCAGTCGTGACGAGGGGTACGAGCAGTACTTC,NA,TRBJ2-7,13,TRBV12-3/TRBV12-4,few
CASSPSQLASDTQYF,TGTGCCAGCAGCCCCTCCCAACTAGCGTCAGATACGCAGTATTTT,TRBD2,TRBJ2-3,15,TRBV7-3,few
CASSEAETGELFF,TGTGCCAGCAGTGAGGCGGAAACCGGGGAGCTGTTTTTT,NA,TRBJ2-2,13,TRBV6-1,NA
CASSVPSGTLREQYF,TGTGCCAGCAGCGTCCCTAGCGGAACTCTCCGGGAGCAGTACTTC,TRBD2,TRBJ2-7,15,TRBV7-8,few
CATSVGASQETQYF,TGTGCCACGTCTGTGGGGGCATCCCAAGAGACCCAGTACTTC,NA,TRBJ2-5,14,TRBV10-3,NA
CASSEAARGGETQYF,TGTGCCAGCAGTGAAGCTGCACGGGGAGGAGAGACCCAGTACTTC,NA,TRBJ2-5,15,TRBV6-1,once
CASTRGRDSYEQYF,TGTGCCAGCACCCGGGGCAGGGACTCCTACGAGCAGTACTTC,NA,TRBJ2-7,14,TRBV7-6,medium-sized
CASSEAGGNPYEQYF,TGTGCCAGCAGTGAAGCGGGCGGGAACCCCTACGAGCAGTACTTC,NA,TRBJ2-7,15,TRBV6-1,medium-sized
CASREQWDATDTQYF,TGTGCCAGCAGGGAACAGTGGGACGCCACAGATACGCAGTATTTT,NA,TRBJ2-3,15,TRBV6-1,NA
CASSLVDRGQNEQYF,TGTGCCAGCAGTCTAGTCGACAGGGGGCAGAACGAGCAGTACTTC,TRBD1,TRBJ2-7,15,TRBV6-1,NA
CASSEGGAKNIQFF,TGTGCCAGCAGTGAAGGGGGTGCCAAAAACATTCAGTTCTTC,NA,TRBJ2-1,14,TRBV6-1,many
CASSTLRGAEQFF,TGTGCCAGCAGCACGTTAAGGGGTGCGGAGCAGTTCTTC,NA,TRBJ2-1,13,TRBV6-1,medium-sized